This T cell receptor (beta chain) was recorded in a study of blood T cell repertoires in COVID-19. The overall study: There were acute and convalescent COVID-19 samples, and they came from the United States, Italy and Spain. PBMCs, B-cell-depleted T cells, or T cells were the source of the cDNA or gDNA that made up the material.

Original handling: Amplified reference gene primers provided the basis for estimating nucleated cell counts. Measured with immunoSEQ multiplex PCR; TCRdb has only the in-frame clones, and not every one. V, J and clone size were drawn from that table, and D and trimming were deduced from the DNA. Altogether some 46,000 clones are present, over 80% being singletons, with the ten largest covering roughly 14%. Germline-derived CDR1 and CDR2 are LNHDA and SQIVND (reference sequence). Between the trimmed V and J ends, which lost 5 bases and 7 bases, there was a span of 14 bases. The CDR3 covers 13 residues.

The rearrangement links TRBV19 to TRBJ1-2, with D possibly TRBD1 on 6 matching bases. The sequence was collected from a man aged 55 to 70 with active COVID-19. The sequenced sample was peripheral blood. This chain's CDR3 is CASSANRASGYTF. In nucleotides, the CDR3 is TGTGCCAGTAGTGCCAACAGGGCTTCTGGCTACACCTTC. Based on the CDR3 plus reference TRBV19 and TRBJ1-2, the full variable domain is DGGITQSPKYLFRKEGQNVTLSCEQNLNHDAMYWYRQDPGQGLRLIYYSQIVNDFQKGDIAEGYSVSREKKESFPLTVTSAQKNPTAFYLCASSANRASGYTFGSGTRLTVV.